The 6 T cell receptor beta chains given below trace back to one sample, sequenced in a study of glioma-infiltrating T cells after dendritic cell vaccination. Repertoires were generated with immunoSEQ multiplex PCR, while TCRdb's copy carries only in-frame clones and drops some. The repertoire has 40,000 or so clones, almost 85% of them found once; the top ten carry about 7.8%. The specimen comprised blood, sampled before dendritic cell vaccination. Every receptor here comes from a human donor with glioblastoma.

CDR3 amino acids: CSAEENEQFF. The CDR3 nucleotides are TGCAGTGCTGAAGAGAATGAGCAGTTCTTC. The chain combines TRBV20-1 with TRBJ2-1; D is uncertain. Germline V gene lookup returns CDR1 DFQATT and CDR2 SNEGSKA (reference sequence). CDR3 size: 10 residues. The V gene lost 5 bases and the J gene lost 7 bases, with 6 bases spanning the gap.

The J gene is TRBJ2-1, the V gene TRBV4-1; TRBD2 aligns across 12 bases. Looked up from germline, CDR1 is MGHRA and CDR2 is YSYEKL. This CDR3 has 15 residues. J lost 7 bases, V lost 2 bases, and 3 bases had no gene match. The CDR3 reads CASSQRTSGVNEQFF. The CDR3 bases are TGCGCCAGCAGCCAACGGACTAGCGGGGTAAATGAGCAGTTCTTC.

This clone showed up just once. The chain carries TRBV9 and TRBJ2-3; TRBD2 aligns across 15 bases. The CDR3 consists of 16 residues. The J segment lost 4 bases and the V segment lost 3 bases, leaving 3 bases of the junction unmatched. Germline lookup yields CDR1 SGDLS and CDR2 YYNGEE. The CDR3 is CASSGGLAGGADTQYF. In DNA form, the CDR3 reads TGTGCCAGCAGCGGGGGACTAGCGGGGGGTGCAGATACGCAGTATTTT.

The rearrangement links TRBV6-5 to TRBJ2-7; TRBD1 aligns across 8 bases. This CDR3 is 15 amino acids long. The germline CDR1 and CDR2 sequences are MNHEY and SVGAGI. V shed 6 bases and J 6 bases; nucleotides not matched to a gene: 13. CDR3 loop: CASSRRQGALLEQYF. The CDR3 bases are TGTGCCAGCAGCCGCCGGCAGGGGGCACTACTCGAGCAGTACTTC.

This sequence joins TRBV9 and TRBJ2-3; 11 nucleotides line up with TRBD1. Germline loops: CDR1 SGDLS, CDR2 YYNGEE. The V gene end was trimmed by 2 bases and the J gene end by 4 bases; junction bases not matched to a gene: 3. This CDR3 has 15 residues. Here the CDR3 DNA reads TGTGCCAGCAGCGTTGGACAGGGGGCCTCAGATACGCAGTATTTT. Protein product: CASSVGQGASDTQYF. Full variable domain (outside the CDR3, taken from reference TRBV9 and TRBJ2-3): DSGVTQTPKHLITATGQRVTLRCSPRSGDLSVYWYQQSLDQGLQFLIQYYNGEERAKGNILERFSAQQFPDLHSELNLSSLELGDSALYFCASSVGQGASDTQYFGPGTRLTVL.

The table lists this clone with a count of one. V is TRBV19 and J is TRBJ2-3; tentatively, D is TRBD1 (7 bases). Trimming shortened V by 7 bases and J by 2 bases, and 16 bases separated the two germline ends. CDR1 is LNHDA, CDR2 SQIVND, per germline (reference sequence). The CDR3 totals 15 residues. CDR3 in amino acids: CASIAAGQLTDTQYF. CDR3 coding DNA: TGTGCCAGTATTGCTGCGGGACAGCTCACAGATACGCAGTATTTT.